Shown below are 22 T cell receptor beta chains from a single sample sequenced in a study of regulatory T cells in long-lasting Graves disease. The authors built TCR beta libraries using iRepertoire HTBI primers and Arm-PCR of CDR3 regions. TCRdb re-called the multiplex PCR reads through MiXCR, storing one row per CDR3 protein. Of approximately 500,000 distinct CDR3 sequences in the sample, approximately 21% are singletons; the top ten hold roughly 7.1%. The time point is: persistent/refractory GD, antithyroid drugs over 5 years with positive TRAb. PBMCs provided the RNA from which the TCR library was made. Specimen: peripheral blood mononuclear cells (PBMCs), collected when the disease was refractory, from a patient treated with antithyroid drugs. The source of these receptors is a female donor with Graves disease.

DNA for the CDR3: TGTGCCAGCAGCCAGACAGGGAACCCTCATCAGCCCCAGCATTTT. This encodes CASSQTGNPHQPQHF. This rearrangement joins TRBV5-5 to TRBJ1-5, with 7 bases identical to TRBD1. The CDR3 runs 15 residues. The J segment lost 5 bases and the V segment lost 4 bases, leaving 9 bases of the junction unmatched. Germline lookup yields CDR1 SGHKS and CDR2 YYEKEE (reference sequence).

This chain connects TRBV19 to TRBJ2-2; the D call may be TRBD1 or TRBD2 (5 bases each). From germline, CDR1 is LNHDA and CDR2 SQIVND (reference sequence). Trimming left V 5 bases short and J 0 bases short, with 19 bases between. The CDR3 has 18 amino acids. The CDR3 sequence: CASSVLPWDAANTGELFF. CDR3 in DNA: TGTGCCAGTAGTGTCCTGCCCTGGGACGCCGCGAACACCGGGGAGCTGTTTTTT.

Note on this clonotype: It may be a read error: a sequence one base away is much more abundant. The J gene is TRBJ2-7, the V gene TRBV6-1, with D perhaps TRBD1 (5 bases). Germline CDR1 reads MNHNS; CDR2 reads SASEGT. The V and J ends lost 5 bases and 6 bases respectively, with 20 bases between them. CDR3 length equals 15 residues. The CDR3 spells CASSQLQGRVGEQYF. Here the CDR3 DNA reads TGTGCCAGCAGTCAACTTCAGGGAAGGGTAGGCGAGCAGTACTTC.

Concerning this clonotype: A much larger clone lies a single base off, so this may be a read error. The J gene is TRBJ1-5, the V gene TRBV5-1; D is possibly TRBD1 (5 bases). CDR1 SGHRS and CDR2 YFSETQ come from the germline V gene. The length of the CDR3 is 14 residues. CDR3 loop: CTSSLMGVGQPQHF. Here the CDR3 DNA reads TGCACCAGCAGCTTGATGGGGGTTGGTCAGCCCCAGCATTTT.

This clonotype showed up many times. The chain employs TRBV6-6 and TRBJ1-2, with a weak D call TRBD1 (5 bases). The CDR3 extends over 15 amino acids. The germline CDR1 and CDR2 sequences are MNHNY and SVGAGI (reference sequence). Trimming cost V 0 bases and J 5 bases, with 13 bases left between them. In DNA form, the CDR3 reads TGTGCCAGCAGTTACTCGACGGGACTCGGGTATGGCTACACCTTC. Translated, it gives CASSYSTGLGYGYTF.

This clonotype was seen many times. The chain is built from TRBV28 and TRBJ2-7; no definite D call. V was shortened by 2 bases and J by 0 bases, with 11 bases between the two germline ends. CDR3 size: 15 residues. CDR1 MDHEN and CDR2 SYDVKM come from the germline V gene. The CDR3 DNA reads as TGTGCCAGCAGTTTAGCTATACAGAGCTCCTACGAGCAGTACTTC. Protein sequence: CASSLAIQSSYEQYF.

This clonotype has only a few counts. This sequence may be a read error, since a much larger clone differs from it by one base. The rearrangement uses TRBV28 and TRBJ1-1; D is undetermined. There are 13 residues in the CDR3. The germline V gene has CDR1 MDHEN and CDR2 SYDVKM. Trimming cost V 3 bases and J 3 bases, with 8 bases left between them. CDR3 in amino acids: CASSFDMDTEAFF. CDR3 nucleotides: TGTGCCAGCAGTTTTGACATGGACACTGAAGCTTTCTTT.

The chain uses TRBV20-1 and TRBJ2-5; TRBD2 agrees at 9 bases. CDR3 size: 12 residues. J gave up 3 bases and V 5 bases, and 1 base lay outside the gene matches. CDR1 DFQATT and CDR2 SNEGSKA come from the germline V gene (reference sequence). This CDR3 reads CSAWTSEETQYF. CDR3 bases: TGCAGTGCTTGGACTAGCGAAGAGACCCAGTACTTC.

This clonotype was detected many times. The CDR3 loop reads CASSPPLTRGETQYF. CDR3 DNA sequence: TGTGCCAGCAGTCCGCCTTTGACAAGGGGAGAGACCCAGTACTTC. The chain joins TRBV28 to TRBJ2-5; a weak D match, TRBD1 (5 bases). This CDR3 region has 15 residues. The V gene lost 5 bases and the J gene lost 4 bases, with 17 bases spanning the gap. The V gene's germline CDR1 is MDHEN and CDR2 SYDVKM.

This clonotype was recorded many times. The chain carries TRBV28 and TRBJ2-7, with 9 bases that match TRBD1. V gave up 5 bases and J gave up 1 base; unmatched junction bases: 6. CDR1 and CDR2 from the germline V gene are MDHEN and SYDVKM. The CDR3 has 15 residues. CDR3 sequence reads: CASSPGQGPSYEQYF. In DNA, the CDR3 is TGTGCCAGCAGTCCCGGACAGGGGCCGTCCTACGAGCAGTACTTC. Looking up the rest from reference TRBV28 and TRBJ2-7 gives the full variable domain: DVKVTQSSRYLVKRTGEKVFLECVQDMDHENMFWYRQDPGLGLRLIYFSYDVKMKEKGDIPEGYSVSREKKERFSLILESASTNQTSMYLCASSPGQGPSYEQYFGPGTRLTVT.

This clonotype was recorded many times. The chain couples TRBV12-5 to TRBJ1-2, with 8 bases identical to TRBD1. V was clipped by 1 base and J by 7 bases; unmatched bases: 5. The CDR3 length is 14 residues. Germline V gene data show CDR1 as LGHNT and CDR2 as FRNRAP. CDR3 loop: CASGLGGQGGGYTF. For the CDR3, the DNA is TGTGCTAGTGGTTTGGGAGGACAGGGAGGTGGCTACACCTTC.

This chain uses TRBV14 with TRBJ1-1; D is unclear. V lost 2 bases and J lost 3, with 7 bases in between. Germline V lookup: CDR1 SGHDN, CDR2 FVKESK. This CDR3 has 13 residues. The CDR3 DNA follows: TGTGCCAGCAGCCAACAGGAAGACACTGAAGCTTTCTTT. It encodes CASSQQEDTEAFF.

At least ten counts were recorded for this clonotype. The chain combines TRBV12-5 with TRBJ1-5; 7 nucleotides match TRBD1. Germline V gene data show CDR1 as LGHNT and CDR2 as FRNRAP. This CDR3 is built from 17 residues. J lost 0 bases, V lost 2 bases, and 7 bases had no gene match. DNA of the CDR3: TGTGCTAGTGGTTTGTCAACCGGGACAGATAGCAATCAGCCCCAGCATTTT. It encodes CASGLSTGTDSNQPQHF.

This clonotype turned up a few times. The chain couples TRBV7-2 to TRBJ2-7; D is unclear. Germline V CDR1 and CDR2: SGHTA, FQGNSA. The CDR3 runs to 13 residues. The ends were cut back, 5 bases at V and 4 bases at J, with 12 bases in the middle. CDR3 loop: CASSIGRLYEQYF. CDR3 nucleotides: TGTGCCAGCAGCATCGGCAGGCTGTACGAGCAGTACTTC.

This clonotype was detected ten times or more. V and J are TRBV12-3 or TRBV12-4 and TRBJ1-2; possibly TRBD1 for D (6 bases). Trimming removed 5 bases from V and 6 bases from J, with 16 bases in between. This CDR3 spans 14 amino acids. CDR3 nucleotides: TGTGCCAGCAGTCCAAACGACAGGATCCATGGCTACACCTTC. Encoded protein: CASSPNDRIHGYTF.

This clonotype was counted many times. The chain has TRBV24-1 and TRBJ2-7; TRBD2 agrees at 12 bases. V trimming: 5 bases; J trimming: 7 bases; junction bases outside the gene matches: 5. Germline V gives CDR1 KGHDR, CDR2 SFDVKD. The length of the CDR3 is 14 residues. CDR3 region: CATSASGRAREQYF. The CDR3 nucleotides are TGTGCCACCAGTGCTAGCGGGAGGGCGCGGGAGCAGTACTTC.

This sequence joins TRBV28 and TRBJ1-5; D is uncertain. With 3 bases removed from V and 4 bases from J, the gap between germline ends came to 10 bases. The germline CDR1 and CDR2 sequences are MDHEN and SYDVKM. CDR3 length: 14 amino acids. DNA for the CDR3: TGTGCCAGCAGTTTCCACAGTCCTAATCAGCCCCAGCATTTT. This codes for CASSFHSPNQPQHF.

This clonotype was seen many times. The J gene is TRBJ1-6, the V gene TRBV2, with D perhaps matching TRBD1 (6 bases). This CDR3 has 14 residues. Looked up from germline, CDR1 is SNHLY and CDR2 is FYNNEI. Trimming took off 3 bases at V and 4 bases at J, with 7 bases between the two ends. The DNA of the CDR3 is TGTGCCAGCAGTGACAGGGGATATAATTCACCCCTCCACTTT. It translates to CASSDRGYNSPLHF. Using reference TRBV2 and TRBJ1-6 for the parts outside the CDR3, the full variable domain is EPEVTQTPSHQVTQMGQEVILRCVPISNHLYFYWYRQILGQKVEFLVSFYNNEISEKSEIFDDQFSVERPDGSNFTLKIRSTKLEDSAMYFCASSDRGYNSPLHFGNGTRLTVT.

The chain has TRBV20-1 and TRBJ2-5, with 8 bases identical to TRBD2. The V and J ends lost 4 bases and 2 bases, in that order; junction bases with no gene match: 3. Germline CDR1 reads DFQATT; CDR2 reads SNEGSKA (reference sequence). The length of the CDR3 is 13 residues. In DNA, the CDR3 is TGCAGTGCTATACCGGGGGGGCAAGAGACCCAGTACTTC. Its protein product is CSAIPGGQETQYF.

This clonotype came up many times. The chain links TRBV28 to TRBJ1-5; 11 positions match TRBD1. Germline V gene lookup returns CDR1 MDHEN and CDR2 SYDVKM. The CDR3 has 15 amino acids. V trimming: 6 bases; J trimming: 7 bases; junction bases outside the gene matches: 8. The CDR3 region has the DNA TGTGCCAGCAGCTATCGGACAGGGGGCGAACAGCCCCAGCATTTT. Residues: CASSYRTGGEQPQHF.

With respect to this clonotype: Possible read error: a much larger clone is one base away. This chain links TRBV6-1 with TRBJ1-2, with D hard to call. The CDR3 extends over 11 amino acids. Germline CDR1 MNHNS, CDR2 SASEGT. The CDR3 spells CASAEGYGHTF. CDR3 nucleotide sequence: TGTGCCAGCGCAGAAGGGTATGGCCACACCTTC.

This clonotype was found many times. The V and J genes are TRBV28 and TRBJ2-7; the D is unclear. V was shortened by 4 bases and J by 3 bases, with 10 bases between the two germline ends. Germline values: CDR1 MDHEN, CDR2 SYDVKM. The CDR3 loop spans 13 amino acids. The CDR3 coding sequence is TGTGCCAGCAGTTCCGGAATACTCTACGAGCAGTACTTC. It codes for CASSSGILYEQYF.